The clone carrying this TCR beta chain was seen just once. Its antigen is not known. This may be a read error: a much more frequent sequence differs by one nucleotide. This record comes from a study of T cell responses to AZD1222 COVID-19 vaccine. Assay: immunoSEQ multiplex PCR; the TCRdb copy retains only in-frame clones and omits some. The table lists tens of thousands of clones, around 90% of them singletons. Notes on the study in general: There were vaccine-associated CD4 TCRs across spike, dominant at 160-218 and 743-854. The number of AZD1222 recipients seropositive at baseline was only five or six. Increased Spike-specific TCR breadth and depth were observed after two AZD1222 doses. Repertoire sampling happened only post peak T cell response.

V lost 5 bases to trimming and J lost 12 bases; unmatched junction nucleotides: 7. The germline gives CDR1 SEHNR, CDR2 FQNEAQ (reference sequence). CDR3 length equals 14 residues. The chain recombines TRBV7-9 with TRBJ1-6, with 10 bases aligning to TRBD1. The sample in question was peripheral blood, obtained on day 0 of MenACWY control vaccination. This TCR came from an adult in good health. The chain's CDR3 is CASSPARDRGPLHF. The DNA for the CDR3 is TGTGCCAGCAGCCCGGCCCGGGACAGGGGACCCCTCCACTTT.